Shown below are 26 T cell receptor beta chains from a single sample sequenced in a study of T cells in Graves' hyperthyroidism and ophthalmopathy (dated by TCRdb to between 2017 and 2020). The library was produced with multiplex PCR. The listed sequencing device is Illumina HiSeq 2000. TCR beta CDR3 regions were amplified from RNA transcripts. For the first round of RT-PCR on the TCR CDR3, the HTBI primer set was used together with the Qiagen OneStep RT-PCR kit. TCRdb trimmed public reads at Q25 via fastp, called clones via MiXCR and kept in-frame beta chains. CDR3 protein sequences are deduplicated, and each keeps its most common genes and DNA. The sample table shows around 500,000 distinct CDR3 sequences, and about 16% are seen once. The ten largest make up about 31% of the sample. Sequencing was performed on blood. These receptors came from a woman aged 30 to 39 with Graves' ophthalmopathy.

In regard to this clonotype: This may be a read error, as it is one base from a much larger clone. The CDR3 carries no conserved terminal phenylalanine or tryptophan, so it likely arises from a read error. The rearrangement joins TRBV6-1 to TRBJ2-1, with D perhaps TRBD2 (6 bases). There are 14 residues in the CDR3. Between the trimmed V and J ends, which lost 6 bases and 8 bases, there was a span of 17 bases. Germline V CDR1 and CDR2: MNHNS, SASEGT. CDR3 sequence (DNA): TGTGCCAGCAGGACTCCCGGGGGAGAAGATGAGCAGTTCCTC. This sequence encodes CASRTPGGEDEQFL.

This clonotype was detected ten times or more. The chain combines TRBV20-1 with TRBJ2-7; possibly TRBD1 or TRBD2 for D (5 bases each). The CDR3 totals 14 residues. V was clipped by 7 bases and J by 6 bases, with 22 bases between them. Germline assignment: CDR1 DFQATT and CDR2 SNEGSKA (reference sequence). CDR3 loop: CSGTPGSAGSEQYF. CDR3 in DNA: TGCAGTGGTACCCCAGGGAGCGCAGGCTCCGAGCAGTACTTC.

The table lists this clonotype with many counts. This chain joins TRBV20-1 and TRBJ1-5; weak D call: TRBD1 (5 bases). CDR3 length: 13 amino acids. With 3 bases removed from V and 7 bases from J, the gap between germline ends came to 13 bases. Germline-derived CDR1 and CDR2 are DFQATT and SNEGSKA (reference sequence). CDR3 coding DNA: TGCAGTGCTAGTAGGGGTCAACTCCAGCCCCAGCATTTT. It encodes CSASRGQLQPQHF.

As concerns this clonotype: No conserved phenylalanine or tryptophan is present at the end of the CDR3, so a read error is the likely explanation. The CDR3 region has the DNA TGTGCCAGCAGTTTTACTAGCGGATACACAGATACGCAGTATTCT. This translates into CASSFTSGYTDTQYS. This rearrangement joins TRBV27 to TRBJ2-3; the match to TRBD2 covers 8 bases. V shed 3 bases, J shed 2 bases, and the junction held 4 bases outside the gene matches. In germline, CDR1 is MNHEY, CDR2 SMNVEV (reference sequence). CDR3 length: 15 amino acids.

This clonotype was counted ten times or more. The chain has TRBV12-3 or TRBV12-4 and TRBJ1-1; no clear D gene. The CDR3 contains 13 residues. Trimming cost V 6 bases and J 1 base, with 9 bases left between them. The CDR3 nucleotides are TGTGCCAGCAGGCTCCCGGGGAACACTGAAGCTTTCTTT. This sequence encodes CASRLPGNTEAFF.

J is TRBJ2-3 and V is TRBV5-1; D is unresolved. Trimming took off 1 base at V and 6 bases at J, with 3 bases between the two ends. Germline lookup yields CDR1 SGHRS and CDR2 YFSETQ. There are 11 residues in the CDR3. The CDR3 DNA sequence: TGCGCCAGCAGCTTGTACGATACGCAGTATTTT. This codes for CASSLYDTQYF. The full variable domain, with the rest looked up from reference TRBV5-1 and TRBJ2-3, is KAGVTQTPRYLIKTRGQQVTLSCSPISGHRSVSWYQQTPGQGLQFLFEYFSETQRNKGNFPGRFSGRQFSNSRSEMNVSTLELGDSALYLCASSLYDTQYFGPGTRLTVL.

Turning to this clonotype: Being one base from a much bigger clone, this may be a read error. The genes are TRBV2 and TRBJ1-1, with D perhaps TRBD1 (5 bases). The CDR3 is 11 residues long. Germline assignment: CDR1 SNHLY and CDR2 FYNNEI. CDR3 amino acids: CAGSDSLSAFF. The CDR3 region has the DNA TGTGCCGGCAGCGACAGCCTTTCAGCTTTCTTT.

This clonotype has a count of ten or more. This rearrangement joins TRBV6-2 or TRBV6-3 to TRBJ2-7; no firm D call. The CDR3 runs to 11 residues. CDR1 is MNHEY, CDR2 SVGEGT, per germline. V was shortened by 7 bases and J by 6 bases, with 10 bases between the two germline ends. In DNA form, the CDR3 reads TGTGCCAGCAACCAAGGTGTCGAGCAGTACTTC. Protein sequence: CASNQGVEQYF.

The table lists this clonotype with a few counts. V is TRBV14 and J is TRBJ2-7, with 14 nucleotides matching TRBD2. Germline V gene lookup returns CDR1 SGHDN and CDR2 FVKESK. V was clipped by 3 bases and J by 6 bases; unmatched bases: 4. There are 15 residues in the CDR3. The CDR3 protein is CASSQLGLAGAEQYF. CDR3 DNA sequence: TGTGCCAGCAGCCAGCTGGGACTAGCGGGAGCCGAGCAGTACTTC.

The table lists this clonotype with a few counts. The chain combines TRBV6-1 with TRBJ1-1, with 9 bases identical to TRBD1. This CDR3 has 14 residues. CDR1 and CDR2 (germline): MNHNS, SASEGT. V trimming: 10 bases; J trimming: 6 bases; junction bases outside the gene matches: 12. The CDR3 here is CAIGWGQGVSEAFF. The DNA for the CDR3 is TGTGCCATTGGTTGGGGACAGGGCGTATCTGAAGCTTTCTTT.

This clonotype was detected only a few times. The rearrangement links TRBV4-3 to TRBJ1-5; tentatively, D is TRBD1 (6 bases). The V and J ends lost 0 bases and 6 bases respectively, with 18 bases between them. The CDR3 is 17 amino acids. Germline lookup yields CDR1 LGHNA and CDR2 YSLEER. CDR3 protein: CASSQDVSYRVGQPQHF. The DNA for the CDR3 is TGCGCCAGCAGCCAAGATGTCTCTTACAGGGTTGGTCAGCCCCAGCATTTT.

This clonotype was picked up many times. The V gene is TRBV28, the J gene TRBJ2-5; no firm D call. V was shortened by 4 bases and J by 3 bases, with 15 bases between the two germline ends. The CDR3 has 15 amino acids. The V gene's germline CDR1 is MDHEN and CDR2 SYDVKM. The CDR3 DNA reads TGTGCCAGCAGTTCCCTCCGGAGCGTAGAAGAGACCCAGTACTTC. Translating gives CASSSLRSVEETQYF.

A few counts support this clonotype. This may be a read error: a much more frequent sequence differs by one nucleotide. This chain uses TRBV7-8 with TRBJ2-1; D possibly corresponds to TRBD1 (6 bases). This CDR3 is built from 17 residues. Per germline, CDR1 SGHVS and CDR2 FQNEAQ. The CDR3 coding sequence is TGTGCCAGCAGCCCCTCTCTCCGGACAGACACCTACAATGAGCAGTCCTTC. It yields the protein CASSPSLRTDTYNEQSF.

This clonotype was counted only a few times. V and J are TRBV20-1 and TRBJ2-7; TRBD2 aligns across 13 bases. From germline, CDR1 is DFQATT and CDR2 SNEGSKA (reference sequence). This CDR3 is built from 14 residues. V was clipped by 6 bases and J by 4 bases; unmatched bases: 6. This CDR3 is CSAVGLAGMYEQYF. In DNA, the CDR3 is TGCAGTGCGGTGGGACTAGCGGGAATGTACGAGCAGTACTTC.

This clonotype has ten or more counts. This chain connects TRBV7-2 to TRBJ2-4; 11 positions match TRBD2. Unmatched junction bases numbered 4, after V lost 3 bases and J lost 0 bases. Germline CDR1 and CDR2: SGHTA and FQGNSA. The CDR3 has 17 amino acids. The CDR3 reads CASSFPGLAGAKNIQYF. The CDR3 DNA is TGTGCCAGCAGCTTTCCCGGACTAGCGGGAGCCAAAAACATTCAGTACTTC.

This chain links TRBV19 with TRBJ1-3; D call uncertain. The germline gives CDR1 LNHDA, CDR2 SQIVND (reference sequence). CDR3 length equals 14 residues. Between the trimmed V and J ends, which lost 10 bases and 2 bases, there was a span of 15 bases. DNA for the CDR3: TGTGCCACCCGGGAAGGAGGTACTGGAAACACCATATATTTT. Amino acid sequence: CATREGGTGNTIYF.

V usage is TRBV28 and J usage is TRBJ1-5; possibly TRBD1 for D (6 bases). Per the germline V gene, CDR1 is MDHEN and CDR2 is SYDVKM. The ends were cut back, 5 bases at V and 5 bases at J, with 13 bases in the middle. The CDR3 sequence is 14 residues long. CDR3 sequence: CASSRTASYQPQHF. CDR3 DNA: TGTGCCAGCAGTCGGACAGCCAGTTATCAGCCCCAGCATTTT. Drawing the rest from reference TRBV28 and TRBJ1-5, the complete variable domain is DVKVTQSSRYLVKRTGEKVFLECVQDMDHENMFWYRQDPGLGLRLIYFSYDVKMKEKGDIPEGYSVSREKKERFSLILESASTNQTSMYLCASSRTASYQPQHFGDGTRLSIL.

This CDR3 is CASSSIGGTVMNEQFF. CDR3 coding DNA: TGTGCCAGCAGTTCTATAGGCGGGACAGTCATGAATGAGCAGTTCTTC. The chain recombines TRBV28 with TRBJ2-1, with D perhaps TRBD1 (7 bases). This CDR3 is 16 amino acids long. The germline CDR1 and CDR2 sequences are MDHEN and SYDVKM. Trimming took 4 bases from V and 7 from J, leaving 20 bases between them.

This clonotype has more than one count but fewer than ten. This chain links TRBV30 with TRBJ2-3, with D perhaps assigned TRBD1 or TRBD2 (5 bases each). Trimming shortened V by 3 bases and J by 4 bases, and 11 bases separated the two germline ends. This CDR3 contains 13 residues. The V gene's germline CDR1 is GTSNPN and CDR2 SVGIG (reference sequence). The CDR3 DNA reads as TGTGCCTGGAGCGGGGCGGAACCAGATACGCAGTATTTT. Translated, it gives CAWSGAEPDTQYF.

This clonotype was counted ten times or more. This chain uses TRBV5-6 with TRBJ2-5; 11 nucleotides line up with TRBD1. The CDR3 has 15 residues. The V gene end was trimmed by 4 bases and the J gene end by 5 bases; junction bases not matched to a gene: 7. The germline CDR1 and CDR2 sequences are SGHDT and YYEEEE. The CDR3 DNA follows: TGTGCCAGCAGCGCAGGACAGGGGGCGGGGGAGACCCAGTACTTC. Translation: CASSAGQGAGETQYF.

This clonotype was observed many times. The V and J genes are TRBV7-2 and TRBJ1-5; D not certain. The germline CDR1 and CDR2 sequences are SGHTA and FQGNSA. The CDR3 covers 14 residues. V was pared by 5 bases and J by 5 bases, with 13 bases between. The CDR3 loop reads CASSPGRTDQPQHF. CDR3 in DNA: TGTGCCAGCAGCCCTGGACGGACGGATCAGCCCCAGCATTTT. Using reference TRBV7-2 and TRBJ1-5 for the parts outside the CDR3, the full variable domain is GAGVSQSPSNKVTEKGKDVELRCDPISGHTALYWYRQSLGQGLEFLIYFQGNSAPDKSGLPSDRFSAERTGGSVSTLTIQRTQQEDSAVYLCASSPGRTDQPQHFGDGTRLSIL.

This clonotype was detected a few times. The rearrangement links TRBV28 to TRBJ2-7, with a possible D match to TRBD1 (7 bases). V lost 5 bases, J lost 6 bases, and 17 bases lay in between. The CDR3 totals 14 residues. CDR1 is MDHEN and CDR2 is SYDVKM in the germline V gene. The CDR3 DNA sequence: TGTGCCAGCAGTACCACACAGGGGCGGGGCGAGCAGTACTTC. Protein product: CASSTTQGRGEQYF.

The chain has TRBV7-9 and TRBJ1-2; weak D call: TRBD1 (6 bases). Trimming removed 0 bases at V and 2 bases at J, with 10 bases between. The CDR3 length is 15 residues. The germline CDR1 and CDR2 sequences are SEHNR and FQNEAQ (reference sequence). In DNA, the CDR3 is TGTGCCAGCAGCTTAGCCGGACAGCCGAACTATGGCTACACCTTC. It yields the protein CASSLAGQPNYGYTF.

This clonotype was seen only a few times. V is TRBV28 and J is TRBJ2-5, with TRBD2 matching over 7 bases. CDR3 length equals 16 residues. V lost 6 bases, J lost 2 bases, and 12 bases stayed unmatched. CDR1 and CDR2 (germline): MDHEN, SYDVKM. CDR3 in DNA: TGTGCCAGCAGCACCGGGTCTGGGGGGGGACAAGAGACCCAGTACTTC. Its translation is CASSTGSGGGQETQYF.

This clonotype was detected many times. The chain has TRBV25-1 and TRBJ2-7; D possibly uses TRBD1 or TRBD2 (5 bases each). With 3 bases removed from V and 2 bases from J, the gap between germline ends came to 14 bases. Germline CDR1 is MGHDK and CDR2 is SYGVNS. This CDR3 region has 15 residues. CDR3 nucleotides: TGTGCCAGCAGTGAGGCCGGGACGGCTACCTACGAGCAGTACTTC. It translates to CASSEAGTATYEQYF.

This chain joins TRBV12-5 and TRBJ2-7; 8 positions match TRBD1. Trimming removed 0 bases from V and 7 bases from J; junction bases left unmatched: 11. Germline V gives CDR1 LGHNT, CDR2 FRNRAP. The CDR3 loop spans 16 amino acids. The CDR3 protein is CASGLVVGGQVREQYF. CDR3 in DNA: TGTGCTAGTGGTTTGGTAGTCGGGGGACAGGTGCGAGAGCAGTACTTC.